This TCR beta chain was captured by sequencing in a study of T-cell memory formation after mild COVID-19 listed by TCRdb under 2021. About the investigation overall: Most TCR sequence clusters were specific to one of the two donors. T-cell clones expanding and contracting after mild COVID-19 in a couple of donors were tracked by longitudinal TCRalpha and TCRbeta repertoire sequencing. The cohort comprised two young, previously healthy adult volunteers, one female and one male. Broad study findings and their caveats: Contracting CD4+ clones appeared mostly in the CM and EM memory subsets, whereas CD8+ clones were enriched in EMRA. Only a couple of mild cases were covered in the study, and larger cohorts including severe cases with pre-infection samples were considered necessary. Clones contracting from day 15 to 85 had balanced CD4/CD8 phenotypes, while a second wave expanding from day 15 to 37 was biased towards CD4+. Whether the second-wave clones peaking on day 37 were SARS-CoV-2 specific was not confirmed. Some responding clones were found in pre-infection memory, which suggests that pre-existing cross-reactive memory T cells took part in the SARS-CoV-2 response.

The CDR3 measures 14 amino acids from cysteine to phenylalanine. Kept here is only the CDR3 DNA, which spans 42 bases and is read in frame from base 1. Relative to germline, V is 1 base shorter and J is 1 base shorter, with 5 bases between their ends. CDR1 and CDR2 were assigned from the germline V gene as KGHSH and LQKENI. This clonotype has a count of ten or more. Which antigen it targets is not known. Base qualities were left out, and no much larger clone turns up one base away. Sequencing was performed on an Illumina NovaSeq 6000. cDNA libraries for TCRalpha and TCRbeta were prepared by 5'RACE using constant-segment primers, with sample barcodes and unique molecular identifiers added. RNA was extracted from every sample with Trizol reagent. The libraries were amplified in two PCR steps, and the second step added a second sample barcode and Illumina TruSeq adapters. Libraries were sequenced on an Illumina NovaSeq with 2 x 150 bp paired-end reads. The paper's data handling went like this. Reads were demultiplexed and collapsed into UMI-guided consensus sequences with migec v1.2.7. Using mixcr v2.1.11, the UMI consensuses were aligned to TRA and TRB V and J templates and assembled into clonotypes. Clonotypes were classified as expanded or contracted when called significant by both edgeR and NoisET, with noise models trained on biological replicates. For edgeR calls, the thresholds were a false discovery rate-adjusted p below 0.01 and a log2 fold-change of 1. As an exploratory analysis of dynamics, max-normalized trajectories of the 1000 most abundant clonotypes were examined with PCA combined with hierarchical clustering. Separately sequenced CD4+ and CD8+ repertoires were used to assign a CD4 or CD8 phenotype to each responding clone. TCRdb's own reprocessing of the public reads used fastp at Q25 and MiXCR and kept productive beta chains. Every distinct CDR3 protein forms one entry, paired with its most common genes and DNA. Clone size and V and J calls follow TCRdb, not the original study. Here the sample has over 450,000 distinct CDR3 sequences; around 21% occur a single time. The ten largest clones add up to 9.5% to 15% of the sample.

Ficoll-Paque density gradient centrifugation was the method used to isolate PBMCs. The rearranged segments are TRBV18 and TRBJ1-5, with no D gene named confidently. The sequence was collected from an adult woman who had mild COVID-19 (a few samples of this study predate the infection). The sample titles of this study are shuffled in the database, so cell type and time point are left out; the donor was told from shared clones. Sequencing input: PBMCs or a T cell subset sorted from them (not recorded which). The encoded CDR3 is CASSPQGSNQPQHF. In nucleotides, the sequence is TGTGCCAGCTCACCACAAGGGAGCAATCAGCCCCAGCATTTT.